The clone carrying this T cell receptor beta chain was counted ten times or more. The data were obtained in a study of T cells in Graves' hyperthyroidism and ophthalmopathy. The CDR3 regions of TCR beta were amplified from RNA transcripts. An initial round of RT-PCR targeting the TCR CDR3 relied on the HTBI primer set. TCRdb itself ran the multiplex PCR reads through MiXCR, one entry per CDR3 protein. The table lists about 480,000 distinct CDR3 sequences, around a fifth of them singletons, with less than 65% in the top ten. The V end was cut by 2 bases, the J end by 1 base, with 14 bases between. The germline gives CDR1 ENHRY, CDR2 SYGVKD. This CDR3 contains 17 residues.

The sequenced sample was blood. The chain employs TRBV10-3 and TRBJ2-2; tentatively, D is TRBD1 (6 bases). This TCR was sampled from a woman in her seventies with Graves' ophthalmopathy. The CDR3 is CAISEHRVKKNTGELFF. CDR3 DNA sequence: TGTGCCATCAGTGAGCACAGGGTTAAAAAGAACACCGGGGAGCTGTTTTTT.